The 21 T cell receptor beta chains in this list originate from one sample, sequenced in a study of shared clonotypes between healthy human individuals. TCRdb's copy holds only in-frame clones and misses some; the assay was immunoSEQ multiplex PCR. The sample records under 600,000 clones, around 78% being singletons. The sequenced sample consisted of PBMCs. These receptors were collected from a woman aged 40-49 years in good health. Some clones in this sample may be carry-over from other donors' samples.

Concerning this clone: Within the sample, other DNA sequences also encode this same CDR3. V is TRBV7-2 and J is TRBJ2-2; D uncertain. The V and J ends lost 2 bases and 5 bases respectively, with 6 bases between them. This CDR3 contains 13 residues. CDR1 and CDR2 from the germline V gene are SGHTA and FQGNSA. CDR3 sequence (DNA): TGTGCCAGCAGCTTAAGTAGAACCGGGGAGCTGTTTTTT. Protein sequence: CASSLSRTGELFF.

The chain couples TRBV18 to TRBJ2-1; possibly TRBD2 for D (6 bases). V was trimmed by 3 bases and J by 3 bases, leaving 21 bases between them. From germline, CDR1 is KGHSH and CDR2 LQKENI. This CDR3 comprises 18 residues. The CDR3 sequence: CASSPSRASEKGYNEQFF. CDR3 nucleotide sequence: TGTGCCAGCTCACCCTCCCGGGCTAGCGAGAAGGGCTACAATGAGCAGTTCTTC. The full variable domain, in which reference TRBV18 and TRBJ2-1 provide the parts outside the CDR3, is NAGVMQNPRHLVRRRGQEARLRCSPMKGHSHVYWYRQLPEEGLKFMVYLQKENIIDESGMPKERFSAEFPKEGPSILRIQQVVRGDSAAYFCASSPSRASEKGYNEQFFGPGTRLTVL.

The rearrangement uses TRBV28 and TRBJ1-5; perhaps TRBD1 as D (6 bases). Germline V gene sequence: CDR1 MDHEN, CDR2 SYDVKM. V lost 8 bases to trimming and J lost 4 bases, with 15 bases between them. The CDR3 is 14 residues long. The CDR3 nucleotides are TGTGCCAGCGGCCCGGACAGTCCTAATCAGCCCCAGCATTTT. As protein: CASGPDSPNQPQHF. Based on the CDR3 plus reference TRBV28 and TRBJ1-5, the full variable domain is DVKVTQSSRYLVKRTGEKVFLECVQDMDHENMFWYRQDPGLGLRLIYFSYDVKMKEKGDIPEGYSVSREKKERFSLILESASTNQTSMYLCASGPDSPNQPQHFGDGTRLSIL.

This chain joins TRBV5-6 and TRBJ1-3; 10 nucleotides align to TRBD1. The V gene's germline CDR1 is SGHDT and CDR2 YYEEEE. The CDR3 extends over 16 amino acids. J gave up 0 bases and V 5 bases, and 5 bases lay outside the gene matches. The CDR3 is CASRGTGVDSGNTIYF. CDR3 in DNA: TGTGCCAGCAGGGGGACAGGGGTCGACTCTGGAAACACCATATATTTT.

The chain combines TRBV6-1 with TRBJ2-2, with D perhaps TRBD1 (5 bases). Germline V gene data show CDR1 as MNHNS and CDR2 as SASEGT. V was trimmed by 6 bases and J by 5 bases, leaving 13 bases between them. This CDR3 contains 14 residues. This chain's CDR3 is CASSRQGNTGELFF. As DNA, the CDR3 is TGTGCCAGCAGCCGGCAGGGAAATACCGGGGAGCTGTTTTTT.

The J gene is TRBJ2-1, the V gene TRBV4-2, with D perhaps TRBD2 (6 bases). CDR3 length: 15 amino acids. V was shortened by 1 base and J by 1 base, with 8 bases between the two germline ends. Germline CDR1 reads LGHNA; CDR2 reads YNFKEQ. The CDR3 reads CASSQVTSSYNEQFF. In DNA, the CDR3 is TGTGCCAGCAGCCAAGTGACTAGTTCCTACAATGAGCAGTTCTTC.

This chain uses TRBV4-2 with TRBJ1-5; no reliable D call. The CDR3 runs to 14 residues. CDR1 is LGHNA, CDR2 YNFKEQ, per germline. With 5 bases removed from V and 0 bases from J, the gap between germline ends came to 8 bases. The CDR3 is CASSLGLSNQPQHF. The DNA of the CDR3 is TGTGCCAGCAGCTTGGGCCTTAGCAATCAGCCCCAGCATTTT.

The V and J genes are TRBV28 and TRBJ1-3, with D perhaps TRBD1 (6 bases). CDR1 and CDR2 from the germline V gene are MDHEN and SYDVKM. Trimming took off 5 bases at V and 4 bases at J, with 15 bases between the two ends. CDR3 size: 15 residues. The CDR3: CASSQGQQTGNTIYF. Written as DNA, the CDR3 is TGTGCCAGCAGTCAAGGACAGCAAACGGGAAACACCATATATTTT. The whole variable domain, filled in from reference TRBV28 and TRBJ1-3, reads DVKVTQSSRYLVKRTGEKVFLECVQDMDHENMFWYRQDPGLGLRLIYFSYDVKMKEKGDIPEGYSVSREKKERFSLILESASTNQTSMYLCASSQGQQTGNTIYFGEGSWLTVV.

V and J are TRBV5-4 and TRBJ1-2; D possibly corresponds to TRBD1 (6 bases). CDR1 and CDR2 (germline): SGHNT, YYREEE (reference sequence). This CDR3 has 13 amino acids. The germline V and J ends were trimmed by 4 bases and 4 bases, with 11 bases remaining between them. CDR3 in amino acids: CASSHNRAYGYTF. CDR3 DNA sequence: TGTGCCAGCAGCCACAACAGGGCCTATGGCTACACCTTC.

This CDR3 reads CASSLNLVSGEQYF. CDR3 DNA sequence: TGTGCCAGCAGCTTAAATCTAGTTTCCGGCGAGCAGTACTTC. The chain couples TRBV7-2 to TRBJ2-7; D ambiguous. V was pared by 2 bases and J by 6 bases, with 14 bases between. The length of the CDR3 is 14 residues. Germline V gene lookup returns CDR1 SGHTA and CDR2 FQGNSA. Full variable domain (rest looked up from reference TRBV7-2 and TRBJ2-7): GAGVSQSPSNKVTEKGKDVELRCDPISGHTALYWYRQSLGQGLEFLIYFQGNSAPDKSGLPSDRFSAERTGGSVSTLTIQRTQQEDSAVYLCASSLNLVSGEQYFGPGTRLTVT.

As regards this clone: Other DNA sequences in this specimen translate into the identical CDR3. The chain is built from TRBV4-2 and TRBJ2-5, with 7 bases that match TRBD2. Germline V gene data show CDR1 as LGHNA and CDR2 as YNFKEQ. Trimming took 1 base from V and 2 from J; bases not matched to a gene: 4. This CDR3 comprises 15 residues. CDR3 protein: CASSQGLAEQETQYF. In DNA, the CDR3 is TGTGCCAGCAGCCAAGGGCTAGCGGAACAAGAGACCCAGTACTTC.

The V call is TRBV10-3, the J call TRBJ2-7; weak D call: TRBD2 (5 bases). Trimming left V 6 bases short and J 12 bases short, with 18 bases between. The germline V gene encodes CDR1 ENHRY and CDR2 SYGVKD. The CDR3 consists of 12 residues. The CDR3, as DNA: TGTGCCATCAGGGATCTAGAGGGTTTAGGGTACTTC. Its translation: CAIRDLEGLGYF.

This chain connects TRBV27 to TRBJ2-7; tentative D call: TRBD1 (6 bases). From germline, CDR1 is MNHEY and CDR2 SMNVEV (reference sequence). This CDR3 is 15 amino acids long. Trimming removed 6 bases at V and 2 bases at J, with 17 bases between. The CDR3 DNA reads TGTGCCAGCAGCCCACGCAGGGGTCCTACCTACGAGCAGTACTTC. This translates into CASSPRRGPTYEQYF.

V is TRBV7-9 and J is TRBJ2-1; TRBD2 aligns across 11 bases. V dropped 1 base and J dropped 6; count of bases not matched to a gene: 5. The CDR3 contains 16 residues. The germline CDR1 and CDR2 sequences are SEHNR and FQNEAQ (reference sequence). CDR3: CASSLDLGLAANEQFF. Written as DNA, the CDR3 is TGTGCCAGCAGCTTAGATCTGGGACTAGCGGCCAATGAGCAGTTCTTC.

V gene TRBV27 combines with J gene TRBJ1-1; D ambiguous. Germline V gene data show CDR1 as MNHEY and CDR2 as SMNVEV (reference sequence). The CDR3 contains 10 residues. V shed 6 bases and J shed 2 bases, with 1 base lying between them. The CDR3 is CASSNTEAFF. The DNA for the CDR3 is TGTGCCAGCAGCAACACTGAAGCTTTCTTT.

This clone was observed a handful of times. The gene calls are TRBV19 and TRBJ1-1; D is perhaps TRBD1 (6 bases). This CDR3 region has 12 residues. V lost 3 bases and J 6 bases, leaving 8 bases between the germline ends. Germline CDR1 LNHDA, CDR2 SQIVND (reference sequence). The CDR3 nucleotides are TGTGCCAGTAGTATCTCAGGGGCTGAAGCTTTCTTT. Protein product: CASSISGAEAFF.

The chain joins TRBV5-1 to TRBJ2-3; D is ambiguous. Trimming cost V 3 bases and J 0 bases, with 11 bases left between them. Germline values: CDR1 SGHRS, CDR2 YFSETQ. The CDR3 covers 15 residues. CDR3 bases: TGCGCCAGCAGCTCGGCGGCGGTCAGCACAGATACGCAGTATTTT. The encoded protein is CASSSAAVSTDTQYF.

V gene TRBV9 combines with J gene TRBJ2-7; 8 positions agree with TRBD1. V shed 1 base, J shed 6 bases, and the junction held 9 bases outside the gene matches. CDR1 and CDR2 (germline): SGDLS, YYNGEE. The CDR3 has 15 amino acids. The CDR3 region has the DNA TGTGCCAGCAGCGTACAAGGGACAGGTCTCGGCGAGCAGTACTTC. Protein product: CASSVQGTGLGEQYF.

The sample holds a few counts of this clone. One end of the junction is discordant with germline, which a read error may explain. The V call is TRBV7-2, the J call TRBJ2-7; D gene uncertain. This CDR3 has 12 amino acids. Germline values: CDR1 SGHTA, CDR2 FQGNSA. The CDR3 region has the DNA TGTGCCAGCAGCTTGCCCTCGGAATCGACTTCCTTC. Translated, it gives CASSLPSESTSF.

This clone was observed a handful of times. The chain joins TRBV4-1 to TRBJ1-1, with a tentative D call TRBD1 (6 bases). CDR3 size: 14 residues. Between the trimmed V and J ends, which lost 2 bases and 6 bases, there was a span of 13 bases. Germline V CDR1 and CDR2: MGHRA, YSYEKL. CDR3 sequence reads: CASSQIGGRAEAFF. In nucleotides, the CDR3 is TGCGCCAGCAGCCAAATAGGGGGGCGCGCTGAAGCTTTCTTT.

The CDR3 bases are TGTGCCAGCAGGCGAAACAGGGAGAACACTGAAGCTTTCTTT. This sequence encodes CASRRNRENTEAFF. The J gene is TRBJ1-1, the V gene TRBV27, with D possibly being TRBD1 (6 bases). Trimming shortened V by 6 bases and J by 1 base, and 12 bases separated the two germline ends. The germline gives CDR1 MNHEY, CDR2 SMNVEV (reference sequence). There are 14 residues in the CDR3.